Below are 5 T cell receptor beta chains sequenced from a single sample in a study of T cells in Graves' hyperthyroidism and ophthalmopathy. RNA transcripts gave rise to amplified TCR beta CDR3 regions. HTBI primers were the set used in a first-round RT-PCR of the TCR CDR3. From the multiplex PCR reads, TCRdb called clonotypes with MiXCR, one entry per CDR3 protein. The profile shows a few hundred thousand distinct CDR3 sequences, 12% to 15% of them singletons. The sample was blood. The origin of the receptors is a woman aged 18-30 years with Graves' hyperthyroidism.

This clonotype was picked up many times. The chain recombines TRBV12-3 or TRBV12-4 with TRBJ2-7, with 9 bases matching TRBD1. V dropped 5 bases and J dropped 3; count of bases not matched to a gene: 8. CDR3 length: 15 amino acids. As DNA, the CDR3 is TGTGCCAGCAGTCTGCCCGGGACAGGGTACTACGAGCAGTACTTC. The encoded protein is CASSLPGTGYYEQYF.

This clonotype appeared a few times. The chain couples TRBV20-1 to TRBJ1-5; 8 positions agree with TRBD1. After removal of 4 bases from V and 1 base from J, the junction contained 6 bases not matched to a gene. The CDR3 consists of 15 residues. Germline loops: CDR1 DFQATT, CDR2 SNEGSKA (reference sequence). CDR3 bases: TGCAGTGCTATTACAGGGGGTGAGAGCAATCAGCCCCAGCATTTT. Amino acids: CSAITGGESNQPQHF.

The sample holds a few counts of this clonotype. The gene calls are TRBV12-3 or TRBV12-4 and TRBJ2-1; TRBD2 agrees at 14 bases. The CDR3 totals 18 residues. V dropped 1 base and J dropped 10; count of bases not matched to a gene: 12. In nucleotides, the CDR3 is TGTGCCAGCAGTTTAGACTCGGGGACTAGCGGGAGCTGGGGGGAGCAGTTCTTC. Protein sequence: CASSLDSGTSGSWGEQFF.

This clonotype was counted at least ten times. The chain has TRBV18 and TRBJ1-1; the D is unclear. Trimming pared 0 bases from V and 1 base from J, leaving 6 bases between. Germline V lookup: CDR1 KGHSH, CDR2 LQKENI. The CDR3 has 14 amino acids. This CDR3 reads CASSPPAQNTEAFF. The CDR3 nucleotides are TGTGCCAGCTCACCACCGGCCCAGAACACTGAAGCTTTCTTT. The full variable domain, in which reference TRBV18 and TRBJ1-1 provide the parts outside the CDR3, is NAGVMQNPRHLVRRRGQEARLRCSPMKGHSHVYWYRQLPEEGLKFMVYLQKENIIDESGMPKERFSAEFPKEGPSILRIQQVVRGDSAAYFCASSPPAQNTEAFFGQGTRLTVV.

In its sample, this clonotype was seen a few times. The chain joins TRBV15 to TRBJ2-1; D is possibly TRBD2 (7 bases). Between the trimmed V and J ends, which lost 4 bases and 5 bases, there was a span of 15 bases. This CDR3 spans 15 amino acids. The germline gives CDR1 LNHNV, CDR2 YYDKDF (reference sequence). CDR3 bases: TGTGCCACCAGCACCGGGCGGGGGCTCAACAATGAGCAGTTCTTC. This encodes CATSTGRGLNNEQFF.